A single sample gave rise to the 32 T cell receptor beta chains below, sequenced in a study of T and B cells in COVID-19 patients. Multiplex PCR with BIOMED2 TRB-A/B primer pools amplified TRB rearrangements. TCRdb analysed the multiplex PCR reads with MiXCR anew, one entry per CDR3 protein. The repertoire holds around 10,000 distinct CDR3 sequences, with 28% as singletons. From blood, roughly 220-550 ng of genomic DNA served as TRB template. Sequenced material: blood. The source of these receptors is a human donor who had recovered from COVID-19.

The chain employs TRBV6-2 or TRBV6-3 and TRBJ2-3, with 14 bases fitting TRBD2. The CDR3 is made up of 16 amino acids. The germline V gene has CDR1 MNHEY and CDR2 SVGEGT. The ends lost 8 bases at V and 0 bases at J; junction bases unmatched: 4. The CDR3 nucleotides read TGTGCCAGCGGACTAGCGGGAGGATCTAGCACAGATACGCAGTATTTT. It codes for CASGLAGGSSTDTQYF.

The CDR3 coding sequence is TGTGCCAGCCGAGGACAAAGGAACACTGAAGCTTTCTTT. This sequence encodes CASRGQRNTEAFF. The chain links TRBV6-5 to TRBJ1-1, with a tentative D call TRBD1 (5 bases). The CDR3 is made up of 13 amino acids. Trimming took off 8 bases at V and 1 base at J, with 11 bases between the two ends. Germline-derived CDR1 and CDR2 are MNHEY and SVGAGI.

In its sample, this clonotype was seen a few times. V gene TRBV6-4 combines with J gene TRBJ1-5, with TRBD1 as a possible D gene (5 bases). V lost 9 bases and J lost 9, with 18 bases in between. This CDR3 has 13 residues. Germline V CDR1 and CDR2: MRHNA, SNTAGT. The CDR3 DNA reads as TGTGCCAGTCTGGGGGGGGAGGTCGGGCCCCAGCATTTT. Encoded protein: CASLGGEVGPQHF.

This clonotype has a handful of counts. CDR3 sequence reads: CASKGEMNTEAFF. The CDR3 nucleotides read TGTGCCAGCAAGGGTGAGATGAACACTGAAGCTTTCTTT. The genes are TRBV27 and TRBJ1-1; unclear D gene. CDR1 is MNHEY, CDR2 SMNVEV, per germline (reference sequence). Trimming took 7 bases from V and 0 from J, leaving 9 bases between them. The CDR3 is 13 residues long.

This clonotype is medium-sized (0.01 to 0.1%) in the sample. The chain employs TRBV29-1 and TRBJ2-1, with D possibly called TRBD1 or TRBD2 (5 bases each). The CDR3 totals 15 residues. Trimming stripped 7 bases from V and 0 bases from J, with 16 bases between. Germline-derived CDR1 and CDR2 are SQVTM and ANQGSEA. The CDR3 nucleotides read TGCAGCGACCTCCAAGGGGAGAGCTCCTACAATGAGCAGTTCTTC. Translating gives CSDLQGESSYNEQFF.

The DNA for the CDR3 is TGTGCCAGCAGCTTAGCGGGACAGAGCACAGATACGCAGTATTTT. Translating gives CASSLAGQSTDTQYF. J is TRBJ2-3 and V is TRBV11-1, with 7 bases aligning to TRBD1. Trimming took 0 bases from V and 0 from J; bases not matched to a gene: 0. This CDR3 is built from 15 residues. Per germline, CDR1 SGHAT and CDR2 FQDESV (reference sequence).

The CDR3 loop reads CATYRGHGYTF. CDR3 sequence (DNA): TGTGCCACCTACAGGGGGCACGGCTACACCTTC. The chain recombines TRBV6-2 or TRBV6-3 with TRBJ1-2; 9 bases line up with TRBD1. CDR3 size: 11 residues. J was trimmed by 8 bases and V by 10 bases; bases with no gene match: 5. Germline V gene data show CDR1 as MNHEY and CDR2 as SVGEGT.

This clonotype was found a few times. This chain joins TRBV11-2 and TRBJ2-2; TRBD2 matches at 9 bases. The CDR3 is made up of 15 amino acids. Germline-derived CDR1 and CDR2 are SGHAT and FQNNGV. V lost 2 bases and J lost 4; bases outside the gene matches: 2. The chain's CDR3 is CASSLSSGGTGELFF. The CDR3 DNA reads TGTGCCAGCAGCTTAAGTAGCGGGGGCACCGGGGAGCTGTTTTTT.

This clonotype is medium-sized in the sample. This chain links TRBV19 with TRBJ2-4; no reliable D call. Trimming pared 4 bases from V and 1 base from J, leaving 14 bases between. CDR1 and CDR2 from the germline V gene are LNHDA and SQIVND (reference sequence). This CDR3 has 16 amino acids. Here the CDR3 DNA reads TGTGCCAGTAGTAGCCGGCAATTAAGTGCCAAAAACATTCAGTACTTC. Encoded protein: CASSSRQLSAKNIQYF.

Within the sample, this clonotype is medium-sized. The V and J genes are TRBV6-5 and TRBJ2-1, with 13 bases that match TRBD2. Per germline, CDR1 MNHEY and CDR2 SVGAGI. The CDR3 loop spans 15 amino acids. J gave up 7 bases and V 6 bases, and 6 bases lay outside the gene matches. CDR3 sequence reads: CASSSSTSGRNEQFF. DNA of the CDR3: TGTGCCAGCAGCTCCTCGACTAGCGGGAGGAATGAGCAGTTCTTC.

This clonotype was seen only a few times. This chain uses TRBV12-3 or TRBV12-4 with TRBJ2-7; TRBD1 might be the D (6 bases). This CDR3 has 14 amino acids. Trimming pared 7 bases from V and 6 bases from J, leaving 19 bases between. The CDR3 DNA follows: TGTGCCAGCACCCGGCAGGGGTTGGGTAGCGAGCAGTACTTC. This codes for CASTRQGLGSEQYF.

Regarding this clonotype: One base away lies a much larger clone, so this may be a sequencing read error. The gene calls are TRBV6-2 or TRBV6-3 and TRBJ2-3; tentative D call: TRBD1 (6 bases). Trimming cost V 6 bases and J 4 bases, with 11 bases left between them. Germline V gene sequence: CDR1 MNHEY, CDR2 SVGEGT. The length of the CDR3 is 13 residues. CDR3 nucleotides: TGTGCCAGCAGCAACAGGGCTGCAGATACGCAGTATTTT. Amino acid sequence: CASSNRAADTQYF.

Only a few counts were recorded for this clonotype. The rearrangement joins TRBV19 to TRBJ1-5; TRBD1 agrees at 7 bases. CDR1 and CDR2 from the germline V gene are LNHDA and SQIVND (reference sequence). Losses at the gene ends were 0 bases for V and 5 bases for J; bases not matched to a gene: 7. The CDR3 has 16 amino acids. For the CDR3, the DNA is TGTGCCAGTAGTATAGATCAGGGGGGGCGCGATCAGCCCCAGCATTTT. This gives the protein CASSIDQGGRDQPQHF.

This clonotype was seen more than once but under ten times. The V call is TRBV4-3, the J call TRBJ2-2; tentatively, D is TRBD2 (6 bases). Germline CDR1 is LGHNA and CDR2 is YSLEER. The CDR3 spans 15 residues. The V and J ends lost 0 bases and 5 bases respectively, with 10 bases between them. CDR3 sequence: CASSQEGLATGELFF. CDR3 DNA sequence: TGCGCCAGCAGCCAAGAAGGCCTAGCGACCGGGGAGCTGTTTTTT.

This clonotype was seen many times. V gene TRBV18 combines with J gene TRBJ2-7; D not certain. Germline lookup yields CDR1 KGHSH and CDR2 LQKENI. This CDR3 spans 11 amino acids. Trimming shortened V by 4 bases and J by 5 bases, and 6 bases separated the two germline ends. The CDR3 region is CASSQYHEQYF. CDR3 DNA sequence: TGTGCCAGCTCACAGTACCACGAGCAGTACTTC.

The V call is TRBV6-2 or TRBV6-3, the J call TRBJ1-1, with D uncertain. The V end lost 6 bases, the J end lost 1 base, and 6 bases lay between the germline ends. This CDR3 is 12 amino acids long. In germline, CDR1 is MNHEY, CDR2 SVGEGT. DNA of the CDR3: TGTGCCAGCAGCCACAGGAACACTGAAGCTTTCTTT. This codes for CASSHRNTEAFF.

By share, this clonotype ranks as medium-sized (0.01 to 0.1%). The rearrangement uses TRBV19 and TRBJ1-5; no clear D gene. The germline CDR1 and CDR2 sequences are LNHDA and SQIVND (reference sequence). The CDR3 covers 15 residues. Trimming cost V 4 bases and J 1 base, with 11 bases left between them. In DNA form, the CDR3 reads TGTGCCAGTAGTACCTCCGTACAGAGCAATCAGCCCCAGCATTTT. The encoded protein is CASSTSVQSNQPQHF.

In this sample, this clonotype turned up many times. This chain links TRBV11-2 with TRBJ2-6; D gene uncertain. The CDR3 extends over 16 amino acids. The germline V gene encodes CDR1 SGHAT and CDR2 FQNNGV. Trimming took off 6 bases at V and 2 bases at J, with 14 bases between the two ends. CDR3 nucleotide sequence: TGTGCCAGCAGTTCCTCAGGAGAGGCTGGGGCCAACGTCCTGACTTTC. It specifies CASSSSGEAGANVLTF. Based on the CDR3 plus reference TRBV11-2 and TRBJ2-6, the full variable domain is EAGVAQSPRYKIIEKRQSVAFWCNPISGHATLYWYQQILGQGPKLLIQFQNNGVVDDSQLPKDRFSAERLKGVDSTLKIQPAKLEDSAVYLCASSSSGEAGANVLTFGAGSRLTVL.

By share of the sample, this clonotype is medium-sized. The V and J genes are TRBV15 and TRBJ1-2; D ambiguous. This CDR3 has 13 residues. The germline V and J ends were trimmed by 0 bases and 12 bases, with 14 bases remaining between them. From germline, CDR1 is LNHNV and CDR2 YYDKDF (reference sequence). CDR3 loop: CATSRDGKDPDTF. The CDR3 DNA reads TGTGCCACCAGCAGAGATGGTAAGGACCCTGACACCTTC.

The DNA of the CDR3 is TGTGCCAGTAGTATTGGACTAGCGGGCAGCTCCTACGAGCAGTACTTC. It translates to CASSIGLAGSSYEQYF. The V and J genes are TRBV19 and TRBJ2-7, with TRBD2 matching over 11 bases. J lost 0 bases, V lost 3 bases, and 4 bases had no gene match. This CDR3 region has 16 residues. The germline V gene has CDR1 LNHDA and CDR2 SQIVND (reference sequence).

The rearrangement links TRBV6-5 to TRBJ2-1, with 7 bases lining up with TRBD2. The length of the CDR3 is 14 residues. V trimming: 5 bases; J trimming: 4 bases; junction bases outside the gene matches: 5. Germline V gene lookup returns CDR1 MNHEY and CDR2 SVGAGI. The chain's CDR3 is CASSRDYRYNEQFF. Here the CDR3 DNA reads TGTGCCAGCAGTCGGGACTACCGTTACAATGAGCAGTTCTTC.

This clonotype qualifies as medium-sized (0.01 to 0.1%). The gene calls are TRBV27 and TRBJ2-5; 11 bases fit TRBD1. Germline CDR1 and CDR2: MNHEY and SMNVEV (reference sequence). Trimming cost V 6 bases and J 7 bases; bases outside gene matches: 7. This CDR3 contains 14 residues. The CDR3 DNA is TGTGCCAGCAGAGGGGACAGGGGGGACGGGACCCAGTACTTC. Amino acid sequence: CASRGDRGDGTQYF.

This clonotype was observed a few times. The chain joins TRBV10-3 to TRBJ1-4, with D perhaps matching TRBD1 (5 bases). The CDR3 covers 15 residues. Trimming stripped 3 bases from V and 0 bases from J, with 8 bases between. CDR1 ENHRY and CDR2 SYGVKD come from the germline V gene. The CDR3 region has the DNA TGTGCCATCAGTGACCCGACAGCAACTAATGAAAAACTGTTTTTT. Residues: CAISDPTATNEKLFF.

This clonotype is medium-sized in the sample. V and J are TRBV29-1 and TRBJ2-2, with 9 bases matching TRBD1. Germline lookup yields CDR1 SQVTM and CDR2 ANQGSEA. The V gene end was trimmed by 7 bases and the J gene end by 7 bases; junction bases not matched to a gene: 10. The CDR3 sequence is 14 residues long. The CDR3 sequence: CSARRDRVNGELFF. As DNA, the CDR3 is TGCAGCGCGCGAAGGGACAGGGTGAACGGGGAGCTGTTTTTT.

This clonotype was observed a few times. V gene TRBV7-9 combines with J gene TRBJ1-5, with TRBD1 as a possible D gene (5 bases). Deletions cut 9 bases from V and 4 bases from J, with 13 bases between. Germline values: CDR1 SEHNR, CDR2 FQNEAQ (reference sequence). The length of the CDR3 is 13 residues. CDR3 in DNA: TGTGCCAGTGGAGGGGCGGGGAATCAGCCCCAGCATTTT. This sequence encodes CASGGAGNQPQHF.

This rearrangement joins TRBV30 to TRBJ1-1; possible D gene TRBD1, 5 bases. This CDR3 spans 14 amino acids. Germline assignment: CDR1 GTSNPN and CDR2 SVGIG (reference sequence). Trimming removed 5 bases at V and 10 bases at J, with 23 bases between. The CDR3 DNA reads as TGTGCCTGGGGTGGGGACGTAAGGGGAGTTAGAGCTTTCTTT. Translation gives CAWGGDVRGVRAFF.

The J gene is TRBJ2-1, the V gene TRBV7-2; D remains ambiguous. V gave up 1 base and J gave up 3 bases, with 7 bases separating them. The CDR3 extends over 14 amino acids. The V gene's germline CDR1 is SGHTA and CDR2 FQGNSA. CDR3 residues: CASSLGGIYNEQFF. As DNA, the CDR3 is TGTGCCAGCAGCTTAGGTGGGATCTACAATGAGCAGTTCTTC. Drawing the rest from reference TRBV7-2 and TRBJ2-1, the complete variable domain is GAGVSQSPSNKVTEKGKDVELRCDPISGHTALYWYRQSLGQGLEFLIYFQGNSAPDKSGLPSDRFSAERTGGSVSTLTIQRTQQEDSAVYLCASSLGGIYNEQFFGPGTRLTVL.

This clonotype came up a few times. The chain employs TRBV6-1 and TRBJ1-2, with 7 bases that match TRBD1. CDR1 is MNHNS, CDR2 SASEGT, per germline. Unmatched junction bases numbered 11, after V lost 6 bases and J lost 7 bases. This CDR3 spans 14 amino acids. CDR3 sequence reads: CASRHSGTESGYTF. The CDR3 coding sequence is TGTGCCAGCAGACATTCCGGGACAGAATCTGGCTACACCTTC.

This clonotype is medium-sized in the sample. The chain employs TRBV18 and TRBJ2-7; the D call may be TRBD1 or TRBD2 (5 bases each). V was trimmed by 3 bases and J by 2 bases, leaving 11 bases between them. The CDR3 covers 14 residues. From germline, CDR1 is KGHSH and CDR2 LQKENI. Here the CDR3 DNA reads TGTGCCAGCTCACCGGGACGGAAGACCTACGAGCAGTACTTC. Amino acids: CASSPGRKTYEQYF.

This clonotype is medium-sized by share. The chain is built from TRBV12-3 or TRBV12-4 and TRBJ2-6; possibly TRBD2 for D (5 bases). V dropped 0 bases and J dropped 1 base, with 10 bases sitting between them. This CDR3 contains 17 residues. The CDR3 is CASSLAAGGSGANVLTF. The CDR3, as DNA: TGTGCCAGCAGTTTAGCCGCCGGCGGGTCTGGGGCCAACGTCCTGACTTTC.

The chain couples TRBV6-1 to TRBJ1-2; 7 nucleotides match TRBD1. Trimming at V came to 3 bases and at J to 12 bases, leaving 7 bases not matched to a gene. CDR1 and CDR2 (germline): MNHNS, SASEGT. The CDR3 is 12 amino acids. For the CDR3, the DNA is TGTGCCAGCAGTGATCCCGGGACAGAGAACACCTTC. Its protein is CASSDPGTENTF.

V is TRBV7-6 and J is TRBJ2-5; 7 nucleotides line up with TRBD2. Germline CDR1 is SGHVS and CDR2 is FNYEAQ. The CDR3 totals 15 residues. J lost 1 base, V lost 8 bases, and 10 bases had no gene match. The CDR3 protein is CASGSLGGFQETQYF. The DNA of the CDR3 is TGTGCCAGCGGTTCCCTGGGGGGGTTCCAAGAGACCCAGTACTTC.